This T cell receptor (beta chain) was recorded in a study of technical replicates of blood from several donors. The CDR3 spans 13 residues. V lost 3 bases, J lost 5 bases, and 11 bases lay in between. CDR1 MNHNS and CDR2 SASEGT come from the germline V gene. Assay used: immunoSEQ multiplex PCR; TCRdb lists only in-frame clones, some missing. The sample holds roughly 87,000 clones, over 75% seen once. This receptor was taken from a human donor in good health. The sample taken for sequencing was T cells isolated from PBMCs. The rearrangement joins TRBV6-1 to TRBJ2-7, with D possibly being TRBD2 (7 bases). DNA of the CDR3: TGTGCCAGCAGTGATGGGGGGGGCCACGAGCAGTACTTC. This translates into CASSDGGGHEQYF.